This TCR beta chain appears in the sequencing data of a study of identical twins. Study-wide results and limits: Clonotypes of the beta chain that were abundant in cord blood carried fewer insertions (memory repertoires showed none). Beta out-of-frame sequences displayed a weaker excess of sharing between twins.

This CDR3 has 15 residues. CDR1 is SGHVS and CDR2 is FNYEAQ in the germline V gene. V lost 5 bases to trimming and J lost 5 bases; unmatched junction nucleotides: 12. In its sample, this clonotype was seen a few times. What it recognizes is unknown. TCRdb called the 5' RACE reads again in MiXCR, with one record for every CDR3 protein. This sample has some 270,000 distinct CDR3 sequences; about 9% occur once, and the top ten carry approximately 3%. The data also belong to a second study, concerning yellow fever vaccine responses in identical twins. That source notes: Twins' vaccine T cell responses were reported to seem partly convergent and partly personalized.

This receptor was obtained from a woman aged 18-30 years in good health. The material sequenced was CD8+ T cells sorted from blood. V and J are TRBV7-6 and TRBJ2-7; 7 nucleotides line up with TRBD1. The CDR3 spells CASSPSRQGTHEQYF. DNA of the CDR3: TGTGCCAGCAGCCCCTCAAGACAGGGTACGCACGAGCAGTACTTC.